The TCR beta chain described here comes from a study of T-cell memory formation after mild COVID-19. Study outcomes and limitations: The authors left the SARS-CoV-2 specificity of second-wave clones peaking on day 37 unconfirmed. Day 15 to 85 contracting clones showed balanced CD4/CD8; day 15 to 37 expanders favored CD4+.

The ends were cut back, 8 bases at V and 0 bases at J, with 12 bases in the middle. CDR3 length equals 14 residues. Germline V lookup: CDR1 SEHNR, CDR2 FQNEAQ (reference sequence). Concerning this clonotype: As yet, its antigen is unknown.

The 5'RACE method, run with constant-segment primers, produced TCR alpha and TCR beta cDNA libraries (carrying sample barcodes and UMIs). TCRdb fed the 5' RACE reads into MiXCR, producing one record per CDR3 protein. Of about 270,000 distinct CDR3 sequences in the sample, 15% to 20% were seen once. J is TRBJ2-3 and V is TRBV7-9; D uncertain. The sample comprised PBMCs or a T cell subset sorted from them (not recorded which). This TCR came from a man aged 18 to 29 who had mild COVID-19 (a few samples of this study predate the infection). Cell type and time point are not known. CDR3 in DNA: TGTGCCAGCTCATATCCGACTAGCACAGATACGCAGTATTTT. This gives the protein CASSYPTSTDTQYF.